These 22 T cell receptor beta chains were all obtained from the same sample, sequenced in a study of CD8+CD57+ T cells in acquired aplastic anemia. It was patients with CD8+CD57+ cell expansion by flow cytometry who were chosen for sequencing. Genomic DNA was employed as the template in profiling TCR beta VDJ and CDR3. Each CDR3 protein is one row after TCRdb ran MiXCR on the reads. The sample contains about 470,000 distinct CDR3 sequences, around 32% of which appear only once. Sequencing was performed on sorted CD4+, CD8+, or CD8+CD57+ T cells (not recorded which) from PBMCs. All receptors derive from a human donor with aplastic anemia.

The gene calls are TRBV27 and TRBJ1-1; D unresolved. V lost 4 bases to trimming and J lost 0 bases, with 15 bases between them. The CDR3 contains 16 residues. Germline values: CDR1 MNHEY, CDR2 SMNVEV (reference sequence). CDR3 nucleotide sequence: TGTGCCAGCAGTTATTCTGCGAGAAGCATGAACACTGAAGCTTTCTTT. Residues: CASSYSARSMNTEAFF.

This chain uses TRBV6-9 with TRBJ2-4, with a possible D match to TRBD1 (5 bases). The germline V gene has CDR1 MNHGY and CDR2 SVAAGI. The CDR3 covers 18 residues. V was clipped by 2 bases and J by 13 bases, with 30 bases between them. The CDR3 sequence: CASSYRGRSLLRTNEQYF. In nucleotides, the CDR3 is TGTGCCAGCAGTTATAGGGGTAGGAGCCTCCTAAGGACCAATGAGCAGTACTTC.

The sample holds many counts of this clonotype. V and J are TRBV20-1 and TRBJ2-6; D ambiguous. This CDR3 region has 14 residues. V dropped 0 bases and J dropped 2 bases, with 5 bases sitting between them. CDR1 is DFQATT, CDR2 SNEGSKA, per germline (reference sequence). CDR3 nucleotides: TGCAGTGCTAGAGAGATAGCTGGGGCCAACGTCCTGACTTTC. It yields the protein CSAREIAGANVLTF.

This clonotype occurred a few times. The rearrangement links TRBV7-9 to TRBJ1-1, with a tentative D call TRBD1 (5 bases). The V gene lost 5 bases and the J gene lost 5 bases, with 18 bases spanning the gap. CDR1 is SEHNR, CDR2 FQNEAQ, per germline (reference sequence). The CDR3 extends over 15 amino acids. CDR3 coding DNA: TGTGCCAGCAGCCTACCTTTGGTGGGGGGGACTGAAGCTTTCTTT. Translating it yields CASSLPLVGGTEAFF.

The CDR3 coding sequence is TGTGCCAGCAGTTCAGACAGGGTCGGCAATGAGCAGTTCTTC. It translates to CASSSDRVGNEQFF. The rearrangement joins TRBV7-6 to TRBJ2-1, with 7 bases lining up with TRBD1. Losses at the gene ends were 6 bases for V and 6 bases for J; bases not matched to a gene: 8. This CDR3 contains 14 residues. From germline, CDR1 is SGHVS and CDR2 FNYEAQ.

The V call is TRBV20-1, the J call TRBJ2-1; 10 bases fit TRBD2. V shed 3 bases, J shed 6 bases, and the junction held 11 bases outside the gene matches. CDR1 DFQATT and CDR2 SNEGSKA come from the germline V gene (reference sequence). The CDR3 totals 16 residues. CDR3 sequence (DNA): TGCAGTGCTAGGGAAGGACTAGCGGAAATTATCAATGAGCAGTTCTTC. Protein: CSAREGLAEIINEQFF.

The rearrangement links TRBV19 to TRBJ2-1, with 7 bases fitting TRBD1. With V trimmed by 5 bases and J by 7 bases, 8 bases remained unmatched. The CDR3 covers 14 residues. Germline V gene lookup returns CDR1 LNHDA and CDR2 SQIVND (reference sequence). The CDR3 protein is CASSLGQSTNEQFF. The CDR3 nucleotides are TGTGCCAGTAGTTTGGGACAGAGCACGAATGAGCAGTTCTTC.

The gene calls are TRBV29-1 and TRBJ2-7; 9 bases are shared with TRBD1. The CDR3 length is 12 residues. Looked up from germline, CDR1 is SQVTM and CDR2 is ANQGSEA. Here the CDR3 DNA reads TGCAGTGATAGACAGGGGGCCTACGAGCAGTACTTC. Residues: CSDRQGAYEQYF.

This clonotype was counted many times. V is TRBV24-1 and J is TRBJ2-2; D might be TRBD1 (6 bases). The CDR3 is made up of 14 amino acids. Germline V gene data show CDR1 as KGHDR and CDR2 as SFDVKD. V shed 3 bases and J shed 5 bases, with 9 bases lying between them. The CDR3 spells CATSDPTGTGELFF. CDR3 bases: TGTGCCACCAGTGATCCAACAGGGACCGGGGAGCTGTTTTTT.

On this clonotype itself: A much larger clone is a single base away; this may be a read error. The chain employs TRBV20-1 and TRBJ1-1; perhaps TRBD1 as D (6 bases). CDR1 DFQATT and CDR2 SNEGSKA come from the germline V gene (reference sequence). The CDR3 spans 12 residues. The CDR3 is CSATRQDTEASF. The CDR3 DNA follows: TGCAGTGCCACACGACAGGACACTGAAGCTTCCTTT.

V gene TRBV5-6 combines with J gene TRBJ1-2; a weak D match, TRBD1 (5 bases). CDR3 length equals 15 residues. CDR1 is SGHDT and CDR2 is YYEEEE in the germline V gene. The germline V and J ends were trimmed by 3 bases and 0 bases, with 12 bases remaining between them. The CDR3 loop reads CASSWQGEANYGYTF. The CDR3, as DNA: TGTGCCAGCAGCTGGCAGGGAGAGGCTAACTATGGCTACACCTTC.

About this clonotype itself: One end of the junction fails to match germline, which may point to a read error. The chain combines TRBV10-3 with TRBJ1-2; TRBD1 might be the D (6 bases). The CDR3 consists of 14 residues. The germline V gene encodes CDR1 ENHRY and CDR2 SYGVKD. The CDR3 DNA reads TGTGCCATCAGTGAGCCGGACAGCAACTATGACTACACCTTC. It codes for CAISEPDSNYDYTF.

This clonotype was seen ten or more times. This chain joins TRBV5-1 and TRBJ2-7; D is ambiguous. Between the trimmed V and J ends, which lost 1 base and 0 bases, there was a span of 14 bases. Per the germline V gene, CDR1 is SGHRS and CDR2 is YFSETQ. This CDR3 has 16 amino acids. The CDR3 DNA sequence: TGCGCCAGCAGCTTGCTCTCGGCCAGGTTCTCCTACGAGCAGTACTTC. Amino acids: CASSLLSARFSYEQYF.

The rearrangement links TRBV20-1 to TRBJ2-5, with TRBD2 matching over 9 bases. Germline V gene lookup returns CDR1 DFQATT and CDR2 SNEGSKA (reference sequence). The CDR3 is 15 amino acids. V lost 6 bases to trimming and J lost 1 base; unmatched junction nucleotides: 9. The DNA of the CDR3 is TGCAGTGCCAGCCCCGGACTAGCGATCCAAGAGACCCAGTACTTC. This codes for CSASPGLAIQETQYF.

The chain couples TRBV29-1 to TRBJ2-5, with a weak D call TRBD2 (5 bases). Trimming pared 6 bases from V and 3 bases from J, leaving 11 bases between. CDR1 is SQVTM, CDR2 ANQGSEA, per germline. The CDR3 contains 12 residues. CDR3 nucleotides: TGCAGCGTGTTGGTGGGAGAAGAGACCCAGTACTTC. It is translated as CSVLVGEETQYF.

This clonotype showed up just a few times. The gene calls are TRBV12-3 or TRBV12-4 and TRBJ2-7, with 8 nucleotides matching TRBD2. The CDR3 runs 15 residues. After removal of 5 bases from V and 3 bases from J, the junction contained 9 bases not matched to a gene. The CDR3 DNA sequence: TGTGCCAGCAGTGCTGGACTAGCCCCCTACTACGAGCAGTACTTC. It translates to CASSAGLAPYYEQYF.

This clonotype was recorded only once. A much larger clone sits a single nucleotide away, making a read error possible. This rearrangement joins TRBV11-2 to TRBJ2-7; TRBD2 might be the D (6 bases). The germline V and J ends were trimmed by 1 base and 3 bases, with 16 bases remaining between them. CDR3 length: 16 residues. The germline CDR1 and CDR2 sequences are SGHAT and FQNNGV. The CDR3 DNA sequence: TGTGCCAGCAGCTTAGTAGGCGGGGACCTTTACTACGAGCAGTACTTC. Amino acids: CASSLVGGDLYYEQYF.

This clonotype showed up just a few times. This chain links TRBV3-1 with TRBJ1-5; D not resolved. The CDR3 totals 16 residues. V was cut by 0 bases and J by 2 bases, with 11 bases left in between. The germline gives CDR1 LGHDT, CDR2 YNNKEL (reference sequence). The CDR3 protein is CASSQDQPGGNQPQHF. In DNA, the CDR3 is TGTGCCAGCAGCCAAGATCAGCCTGGGGGCAATCAGCCCCAGCATTTT. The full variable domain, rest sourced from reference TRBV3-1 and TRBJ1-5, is DTAVSQTPKYLVTQMGNDKSIKCEQNLGHDTMYWYKQDSKKFLKIMFSYNNKELIINETVPNRFSPKSPDKAHLNLHINSLELGDSAVYFCASSQDQPGGNQPQHFGDGTRLSIL.

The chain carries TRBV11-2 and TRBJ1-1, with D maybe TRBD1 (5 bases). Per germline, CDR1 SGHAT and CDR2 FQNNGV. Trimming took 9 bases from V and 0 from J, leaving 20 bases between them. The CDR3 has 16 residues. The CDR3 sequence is CASTPGARHMNTEAFF. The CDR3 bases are TGTGCCAGTACACCTGGGGCACGACACATGAACACTGAAGCTTTCTTT. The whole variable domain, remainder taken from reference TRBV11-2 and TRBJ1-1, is EAGVAQSPRYKIIEKRQSVAFWCNPISGHATLYWYQQILGQGPKLLIQFQNNGVVDDSQLPKDRFSAERLKGVDSTLKIQPAKLEDSAVYLCASTPGARHMNTEAFFGQGTRLTVV.

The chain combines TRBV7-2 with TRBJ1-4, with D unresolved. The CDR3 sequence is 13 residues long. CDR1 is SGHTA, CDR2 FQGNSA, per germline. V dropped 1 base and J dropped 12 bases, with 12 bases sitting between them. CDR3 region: CASSLELFRELFF. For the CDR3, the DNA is TGTGCCAGCAGCTTAGAGTTATTTAGGGAACTGTTTTTT.

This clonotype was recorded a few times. The CDR3 DNA reads as TGTGCCAGCAGTGTAGGACAGGGGGTCGACGAGCAGTACTTC. Translation gives CASSVGQGVDEQYF. The chain couples TRBV2 to TRBJ2-7; 10 positions match TRBD1. V lost 4 bases, J lost 5 bases, and 5 bases stayed unmatched. The CDR3 contains 14 residues. The germline V gene encodes CDR1 SNHLY and CDR2 FYNNEI.

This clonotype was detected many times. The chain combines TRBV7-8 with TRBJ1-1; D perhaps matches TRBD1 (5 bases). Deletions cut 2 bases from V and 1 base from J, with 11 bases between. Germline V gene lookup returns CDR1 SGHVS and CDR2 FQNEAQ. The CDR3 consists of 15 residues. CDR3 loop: CASSLSTAENTEAFF. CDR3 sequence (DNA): TGTGCCAGCAGCTTATCGACAGCGGAGAACACTGAAGCTTTCTTT.